Presented here are 15 T cell receptor beta chains from one specimen sequenced in a study of Tregs in tolerant kidney transplant recipients. Some clones are missing from TCRdb's copy, which holds only in-frame ones; the method was immunoSEQ multiplex PCR. In all, the sample yields roughly 48,000 clones. The sequencing used CD4+ T cells from blood, collected before the transplant. These receptors were obtained from a human donor who received a combined kidney and bone marrow transplant.

About this clone itself: The read gets to within 3 residues of the CDR3 end, and the germline J gene fills in the rest. This chain joins TRBV7-3 and TRBJ2-1; perhaps TRBD2 as D (7 bases). CDR3 length: 17 residues. The germline V and J ends were trimmed by 5 bases and 5 bases, with 22 bases remaining between them. Looked up from germline, CDR1 is SGHTA and CDR2 is FQGTGA. The chain's CDR3 is CASSPDARGAFDNEQFF. The sequenced part of the CDR3 DNA is TGTGCCAGCAGCCCAGACGCTCGGGGGGCGTTCGACAATGAG.

About this clone: Read data end 3 residues before the CDR3 end; the end is taken from the germline J gene. This rearrangement joins TRBV19 to TRBJ1-5; possibly TRBD1 for D (5 bases). The V end lost 7 bases, the J end lost 2 bases, and 15 bases lay between the germline ends. The CDR3 contains 15 residues. In germline, CDR1 is LNHDA, CDR2 SQIVND (reference sequence). The DNA read from the CDR3 is TGTGCCAGTATCCCCCAGGGCTGGGGCAATCAGCCC. Amino acid sequence: CASIPQGWGNQP. The whole CDR3 reads CASIPQGWGNQPQHF.

Notes on this clone: The sequence runs out 3 residues before the end of the CDR3; the remainder is reconstructed from the germline J gene. The chain carries TRBV11-2 and TRBJ2-1, with 10 positions matching TRBD2. Trimming at V came to 3 bases and at J to 4 bases, leaving 3 bases not matched to a gene. Germline values: CDR1 SGHAT, CDR2 FQNNGV. The length of the CDR3 is 15 residues. The CDR3 DNA, read in part, is TGTGCCAGCAGCTTTCAACTAGCGGGGTACAATGAG. Translation: CASSFQLAGYNE. The whole CDR3 protein is CASSFQLAGYNEQFF.

A note on this clone: Read data end 3 residues before the CDR3 end; the end is taken from the germline J gene. This chain connects TRBV30 to TRBJ1-6; 10 bases line up with TRBD1. The CDR3 has 18 residues. The germline CDR1 and CDR2 sequences are GTSNPN and SVGIG (reference sequence). The V and J ends lost 0 bases and 9 bases, in that order; junction bases with no gene match: 14. The CDR3: CAWSVDRGPAFGSSPLHF. The part of the CDR3 DNA that was read is TGTGCCTGGAGTGTCGACAGGGGGCCGGCCTTTGGCTCTTCACCC.

On this clone: The CDR3 end is not reached by the read, which stops 3 residues before it; the germline J gene fills it in. The rearrangement uses TRBV6-2 or TRBV6-3 and TRBJ2-5, with 9 nucleotides matching TRBD1. Germline-derived CDR1 and CDR2 are MNHEY and SVGEGT. The CDR3 sequence is 15 residues long. V was clipped by 5 bases and J by 6 bases; unmatched bases: 10. CDR3 DNA (partial): TGTGCCAGCAGTACTCCGGGACAGGGTTTACAGACC. Amino acids: CASSTPGQGLQT. The full-length CDR3 reads as CASSTPGQGLQTQYF.

In the case of this clone: The read is 3 residues too short to cover the CDR3 end, so that end is filled in from the germline J gene. The J gene is TRBJ2-3, the V gene TRBV30; D remains ambiguous. V was cut by 0 bases and J by 2 bases, with 9 bases left in between. The CDR3 consists of 14 residues. CDR1 GTSNPN and CDR2 SVGIG come from the germline V gene (reference sequence). The CDR3 here is CAWSVRTYTDTQYF. CDR3 DNA (partial): TGTGCCTGGAGTGTACGAACTTACACAGATACG.

Remarks on this clone: The read falls 3 residues short of the CDR3 end, and the missing part is taken from the germline J gene. The rearrangement uses TRBV20-1 and TRBJ2-3; 9 bases are shared with TRBD2. Germline lookup yields CDR1 DFQATT and CDR2 SNEGSKA (reference sequence). Losses at the gene ends were 0 bases for V and 6 bases for J; bases not matched to a gene: 16. CDR3 length equals 18 residues. This CDR3 reads CSARDPRGFSGSGDTQYF. The sequenced CDR3 bases are TGCAGTGCTAGAGATCCGCGGGGTTTTAGCGGGAGTGGGGATACG.

As to this clone: The CDR3 end falls 3 residues outside the read, so it is completed with the germline J gene. The chain combines TRBV5-1 with TRBJ2-3, with TRBD1 matching over 8 bases. The CDR3 runs 17 residues. The J segment lost 5 bases and the V segment lost 5 bases, leaving 16 bases of the junction unmatched. The germline V gene encodes CDR1 SGHRS and CDR2 YFSETQ. The sequenced part of the CDR3 DNA is TGCGCCAGCAGGCGACACAGACAGGGGACCTCGAAAGATACG. This translates into CASRRHRQGTSKDT. The entire CDR3 reads CASRRHRQGTSKDTQYF.

Comments on this clone: The read ends 3 residues early relative to the CDR3; the germline J gene fills the gap. This chain links TRBV2 with TRBJ2-1, with 12 bases fitting TRBD2. Germline CDR1 reads SNHLY; CDR2 reads FYNNEI. The CDR3 covers 15 residues. The junction had 5 bases not matched to a gene; V was cut back by 4 bases and J by 7 bases. CDR3 DNA (partial): TGTGCCAGCAGTGCTCTAGCGGGAGGGGGGAATGAG. It translates to CASSALAGGGNE. The full CDR3 protein is CASSALAGGGNEQFF.

Points on this clone: The read ends 3 residues before the CDR3 terminus; that terminus is restored from the germline J gene. The V and J genes are TRBV30 and TRBJ1-2, with D possibly being TRBD1 (6 bases). The CDR3 runs to 13 residues. Trimming cost V 3 bases and J 2 bases, with 10 bases left between them. CDR1 and CDR2 (germline): GTSNPN, SVGIG (reference sequence). The covered CDR3 bases are TGTGCCTGGAGCCCACAGGGAAACTATGGC. This codes for CAWSPQGNYG. From start to end, the CDR3 is CAWSPQGNYGYTF.

With regard to this clone: The read falls 3 residues short of the CDR3 end, and the missing part is taken from the germline J gene. The chain has TRBV7-2 and TRBJ1-2; possibly TRBD1 for D (6 bases). V lost 5 bases and J lost 4, with 17 bases in between. CDR1 is SGHTA, CDR2 FQGNSA, per germline. The CDR3 loop spans 15 amino acids. The CDR3 reads CASSPRSAGAYGYTF. The CDR3 DNA, read in part, is TGTGCCAGCAGCCCTAGGTCGGCAGGGGCCTATGGC.

A note on this clone: The CDR3 end is not reached by the read, which stops 3 residues before it; the germline J gene fills it in. J is TRBJ1-5 and V is TRBV20-1, with a possible D match to TRBD1 (5 bases). Trimming shortened V by 6 bases and J by 0 bases, and 18 bases separated the two germline ends. CDR1 and CDR2 from the germline V gene are DFQATT and SNEGSKA (reference sequence). The CDR3 extends over 16 amino acids. CDR3 loop: CSASDAGRGSNQPQHF. CDR3 DNA, as far as it was read: TGCAGTGCGTCCGACGCAGGGAGAGGTAGCAATCAGCCC.

As regards this clone: The read ends 3 residues shy of where the CDR3 ends; the end is completed using the germline J gene. The chain recombines TRBV20-1 with TRBJ1-5; the D gene is possibly TRBD1 (6 bases). This CDR3 comprises 15 residues. The germline V and J ends were trimmed by 1 base and 3 bases, with 13 bases remaining between them. Germline V gene lookup returns CDR1 DFQATT and CDR2 SNEGSKA (reference sequence). CDR3 protein: CSARANTGNNQPQHF. The covered CDR3 bases are TGCAGTGCTAGAGCGAACACAGGGAACAATCAGCCC.

Concerning this clone: The read comes to an end 3 residues before the CDR3 does, leaving the germline J gene to fill in the end. The chain combines TRBV19 with TRBJ2-3, with D possibly matching TRBD1 (6 bases). This CDR3 has 14 residues. The germline gives CDR1 LNHDA, CDR2 SQIVND (reference sequence). Trimming cost V 7 bases and J 2 bases, with 13 bases left between them. CDR3 protein: CASTTGQPTDTQYF. The DNA read from the CDR3 is TGTGCCAGTACCACTGGACAGCCCACAGATACG. The variable domain in full, with the rest retrieved from reference TRBV19 and TRBJ2-3, is DGGITQSPKYLFRKEGQNVTLSCEQNLNHDAMYWYRQDPGQGLRLIYYSQIVNDFQKGDIAEGYSVSREKKESFPLTVTSAQKNPTAFYLCASTTGQPTDTQYFGPGTRLTVL.

A word on this clone: The sequenced fragment ends 3 residues before the CDR3 boundary, so the rest is inferred from the germline J gene. The gene calls are TRBV7-8 and TRBJ2-1; D remains unclear. The CDR3 totals 16 residues. The V gene lost 7 bases and the J gene lost 0 bases, with 16 bases spanning the gap. Germline values: CDR1 SGHVS, CDR2 FQNEAQ. The CDR3 spells CASNRVPRGSYNEQFF. The sequenced CDR3 bases are TGTGCCAGCAACCGAGTGCCGCGCGGCTCCTACAATGAG.